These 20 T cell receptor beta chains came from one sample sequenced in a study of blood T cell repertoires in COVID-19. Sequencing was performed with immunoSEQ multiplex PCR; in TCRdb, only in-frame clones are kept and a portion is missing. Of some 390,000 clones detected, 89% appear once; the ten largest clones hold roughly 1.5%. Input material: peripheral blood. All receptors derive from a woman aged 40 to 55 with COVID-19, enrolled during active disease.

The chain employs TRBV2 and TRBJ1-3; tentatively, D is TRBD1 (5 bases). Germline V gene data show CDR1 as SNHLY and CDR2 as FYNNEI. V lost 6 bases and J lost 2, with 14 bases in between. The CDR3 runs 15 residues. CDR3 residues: CASSAGPVPGNTIYF. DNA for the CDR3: TGTGCCAGCAGCGCAGGGCCTGTCCCTGGAAACACCATATATTTT. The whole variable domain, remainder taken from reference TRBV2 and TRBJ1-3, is EPEVTQTPSHQVTQMGQEVILRCVPISNHLYFYWYRQILGQKVEFLVSFYNNEISEKSEIFDDQFSVERPDGSNFTLKIRSTKLEDSAMYFCASSAGPVPGNTIYFGEGSWLTVV.

The DNA for the CDR3 is TGTGCCAGTAGCAGAATTCACGGGTTACTATCCTACGAGCAGTACTTC. The encoded protein is CASSRIHGLLSYEQYF. The chain recombines TRBV19 with TRBJ2-7; unclear D gene. V was clipped by 6 bases and J by 1 base, with 19 bases between them. The CDR3 has 16 amino acids. Germline-derived CDR1 and CDR2 are LNHDA and SQIVND (reference sequence).

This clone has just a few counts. CDR3 residues: CATSSQGASEAFF. For the CDR3, the DNA is TGTGCCACCAGCAGCCAGGGGGCGTCTGAAGCTTTCTTT. J is TRBJ1-1 and V is TRBV15; TRBD1 matches at 8 bases. The CDR3 extends over 13 amino acids. V trimming: 3 bases; J trimming: 6 bases; junction bases outside the gene matches: 3. Germline V gene data show CDR1 as LNHNV and CDR2 as YYDKDF (reference sequence).

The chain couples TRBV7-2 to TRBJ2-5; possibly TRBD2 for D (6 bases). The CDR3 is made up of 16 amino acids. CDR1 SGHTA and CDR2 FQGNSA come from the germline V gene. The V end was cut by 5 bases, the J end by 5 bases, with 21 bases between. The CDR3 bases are TGTGCCAGCAGCGCCCAGGTCGCGCGGGGTGAGGAGACCCAGTACTTC. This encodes CASSAQVARGEETQYF.

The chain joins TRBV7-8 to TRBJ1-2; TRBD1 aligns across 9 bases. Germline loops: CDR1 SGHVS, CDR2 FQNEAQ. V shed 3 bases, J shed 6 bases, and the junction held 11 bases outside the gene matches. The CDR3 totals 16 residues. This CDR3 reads CASSFSHLQGAHGYTF. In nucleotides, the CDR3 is TGTGCCAGCAGCTTTTCCCACTTACAGGGGGCTCATGGCTACACCTTC.

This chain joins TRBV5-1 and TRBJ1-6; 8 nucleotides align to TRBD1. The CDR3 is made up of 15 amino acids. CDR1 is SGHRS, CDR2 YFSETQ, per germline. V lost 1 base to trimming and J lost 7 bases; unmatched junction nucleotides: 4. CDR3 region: CASSLQGAQNSPLHF. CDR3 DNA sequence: TGCGCCAGCAGCTTGCAGGGGGCGCAGAATTCACCCCTCCACTTT.

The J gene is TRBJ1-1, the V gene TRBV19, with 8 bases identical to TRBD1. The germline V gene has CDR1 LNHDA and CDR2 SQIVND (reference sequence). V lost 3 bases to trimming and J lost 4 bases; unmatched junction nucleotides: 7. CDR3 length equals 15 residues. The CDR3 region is CASSIPGGRGTEAFF. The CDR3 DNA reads TGTGCCAGTAGTATCCCAGGGGGCCGGGGCACTGAAGCTTTCTTT.

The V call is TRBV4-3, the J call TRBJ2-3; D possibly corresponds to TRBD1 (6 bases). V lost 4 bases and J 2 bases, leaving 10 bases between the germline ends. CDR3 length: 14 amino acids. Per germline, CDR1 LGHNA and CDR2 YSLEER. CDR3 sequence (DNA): TGCGCCAGCAGCCCAGGACAGAACACAGATACGCAGTATTTT. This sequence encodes CASSPGQNTDTQYF.

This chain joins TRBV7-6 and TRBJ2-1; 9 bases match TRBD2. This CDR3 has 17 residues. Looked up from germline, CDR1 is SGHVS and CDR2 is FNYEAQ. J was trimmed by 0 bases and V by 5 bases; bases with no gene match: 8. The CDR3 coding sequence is TGTGCCAGCAGCCTCCGACTAGCGGAGAGCTCCTACAATGAGCAGTTCTTC. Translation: CASSLRLAESSYNEQFF.

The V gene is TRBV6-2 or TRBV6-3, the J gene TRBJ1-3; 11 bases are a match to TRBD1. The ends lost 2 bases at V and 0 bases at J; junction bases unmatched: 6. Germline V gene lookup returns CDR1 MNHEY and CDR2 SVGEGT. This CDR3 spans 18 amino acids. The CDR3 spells CASSYDRDRGFSGNTIYF. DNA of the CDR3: TGTGCCAGCAGTTACGATCGGGACAGGGGGTTCTCTGGAAACACCATATATTTT.

The CDR3 nucleotides are TGTGCCAGCAGTGAATCTAGCCCAAGGACAGATACGCAGTATTTT. It is translated as CASSESSPRTDTQYF. The V and J genes are TRBV25-1 and TRBJ2-3; D might be TRBD2 (5 bases). Germline V lookup: CDR1 MGHDK, CDR2 SYGVNS. There are 15 residues in the CDR3. V was clipped by 1 base and J by 3 bases, with 11 bases between them.

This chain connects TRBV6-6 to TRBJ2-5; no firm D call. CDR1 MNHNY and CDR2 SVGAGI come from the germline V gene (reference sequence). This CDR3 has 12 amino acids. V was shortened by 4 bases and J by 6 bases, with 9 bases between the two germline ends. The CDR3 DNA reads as TGTGCCAGCAGTTCGGGTATGCAGACCCAGTACTTC. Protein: CASSSGMQTQYF.

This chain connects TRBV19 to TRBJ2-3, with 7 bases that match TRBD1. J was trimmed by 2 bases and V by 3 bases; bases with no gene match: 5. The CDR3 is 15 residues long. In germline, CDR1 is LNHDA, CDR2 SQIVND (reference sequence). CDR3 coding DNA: TGTGCCAGTAGTATTGGACAGGTAATCACAGATACGCAGTATTTT. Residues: CASSIGQVITDTQYF.

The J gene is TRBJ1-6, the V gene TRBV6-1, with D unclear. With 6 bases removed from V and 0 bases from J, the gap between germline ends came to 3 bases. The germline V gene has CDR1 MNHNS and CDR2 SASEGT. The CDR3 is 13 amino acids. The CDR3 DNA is TGTGCCAGCAGGAGCTCCTATAATTCACCCCTCCACTTT. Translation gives CASRSSYNSPLHF.

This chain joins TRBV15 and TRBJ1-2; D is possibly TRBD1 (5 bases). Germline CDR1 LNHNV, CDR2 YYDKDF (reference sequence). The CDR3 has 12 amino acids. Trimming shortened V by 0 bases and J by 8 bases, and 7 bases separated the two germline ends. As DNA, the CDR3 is TGTGCCACCAGCAGAGATAGGACAGGCTACACCTTC. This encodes CATSRDRTGYTF.

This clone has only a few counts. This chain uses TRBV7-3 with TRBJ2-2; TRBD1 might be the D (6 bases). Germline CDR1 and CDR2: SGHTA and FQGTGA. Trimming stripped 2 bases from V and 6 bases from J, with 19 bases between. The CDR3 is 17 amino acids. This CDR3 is CASSLLGGGWAAGELFF. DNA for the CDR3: TGTGCCAGCAGCTTATTAGGGGGTGGATGGGCCGCCGGGGAGCTGTTTTTT.

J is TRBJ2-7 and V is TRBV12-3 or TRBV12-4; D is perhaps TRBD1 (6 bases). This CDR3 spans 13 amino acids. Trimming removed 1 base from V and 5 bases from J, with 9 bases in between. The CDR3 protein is CASSLGQGNEQYF. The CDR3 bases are TGTGCCAGCAGTTTAGGGCAGGGGAACGAGCAGTACTTC.

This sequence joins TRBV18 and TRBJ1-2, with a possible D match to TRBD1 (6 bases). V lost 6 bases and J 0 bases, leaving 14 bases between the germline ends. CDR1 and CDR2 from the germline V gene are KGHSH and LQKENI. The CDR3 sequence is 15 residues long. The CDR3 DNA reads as TGTGCCAGCTCTCCCGACCAGGGGTCTAACTATGGCTACACCTTC. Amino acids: CASSPDQGSNYGYTF.

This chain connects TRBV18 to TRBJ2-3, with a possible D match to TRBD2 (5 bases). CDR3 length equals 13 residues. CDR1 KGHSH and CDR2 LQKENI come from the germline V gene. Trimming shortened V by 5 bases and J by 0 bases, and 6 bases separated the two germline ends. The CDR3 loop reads CASSSGSTDTQYF. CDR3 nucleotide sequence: TGTGCCAGCTCAAGCGGTAGCACAGATACGCAGTATTTT.

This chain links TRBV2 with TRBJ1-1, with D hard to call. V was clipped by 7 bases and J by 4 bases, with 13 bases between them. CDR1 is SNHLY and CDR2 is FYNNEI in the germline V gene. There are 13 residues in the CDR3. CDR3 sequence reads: CASIRRWATEAFF. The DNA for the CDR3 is TGTGCCAGCATTCGTAGATGGGCCACTGAAGCTTTCTTT.